This T cell receptor beta chain was retrieved from a study of PD-1 blockade in classical Hodgkin lymphoma. The data were produced by immunoSEQ multiplex PCR, yet TCRdb's version contains in-frame clones alone and is incomplete. The data show some 100,000 clones, about 89% seen once. In every patient, relapse followed autologous stem cell transplantation, while exposure to brentuximab vedotin differed. Here the sequenced sample was peripheral blood mononuclear cells (PBMCs), taken before the second cycle of nivolumab. The source is a human donor with classical Hodgkin lymphoma.

The CDR3 sequence is CAWTHFYGGEGYGYTF. The CDR3 DNA sequence: TGTGCCTGGACCCACTTCTATGGGGGGGAAGGCTATGGCTACACCTTC. The V call is TRBV30, the J call TRBJ1-2; weak D call: TRBD1 (5 bases). CDR1 and CDR2 (germline): GTSNPN, SVGIG (reference sequence). This CDR3 is 16 amino acids long. Trimming pared 4 bases from V and 4 bases from J, leaving 22 bases between.